The T cell receptor (beta chain) under discussion was sequenced for a study of regulatory T cells in long-lasting Graves disease. TCR beta libraries were built with iRepertoire HTBI primers and Arm-PCR of CDR3 regions. TCRdb passed the multiplex PCR reads through MiXCR, listing each CDR3 protein once. There are 400,000 to 500,000 distinct CDR3 sequences in the sample; under 15% occur only once, and around 15% lies in the top ten. Time point in this sample: newly diagnosed GD, antithyroid drugs for less than 3 months. With RNA extracted from PBMCs as input, the TCR library was made. Findings of the study overall: What was studied was peripheral blood only, and not thyroid tissue. Reduced TCR diversity was observed in persistent Graves' patients versus newly diagnosed patients.

A few counts support this clonotype. What it binds is not known. The same specimen was also included in a second study, on T cells in Graves' hyperthyroidism and ophthalmopathy.

Sequencing was performed on peripheral blood mononuclear cells (PBMCs), taken at new diagnosis, from a patient treated with antithyroid drugs. The TCR originated in a woman aged 25 to 45 with Graves disease.

The CDR3 protein is CAWSGQLLTDTQYF. The CDR3 region has the DNA TGTGCCTGGAGTGGACAGCTCCTCACAGATACGCAGTATTTT. The rearrangement links TRBV30 to TRBJ2-3; tentatively, D is TRBD1 (5 bases). The V and J ends lost 1 base and 2 bases respectively, with 10 bases between them. The CDR3 has 14 amino acids. Germline V gene data show CDR1 as GTSNPN and CDR2 as SVGIG (reference sequence).